This TCR beta chain was captured in a study of vaccination effects on CD4 cells after COVID-19. Study-wide findings and caveats: No early post-infection timepoints were available in the study, which also included few convalescent patients.

Ahead of sequencing, the ViraFEST assay grew antigen-specific CD4+ T cells using viral peptide pools. Upon completion of 10 to 11 days in culture, CD4+ T cells were isolated. Testing of the vaccine recipients showed negative nucleocapsid antibodies and no prior SARS-CoV-2 infection. A few million PBMC were placed in each well, which was supplemented with roughly 10 IU/ml IL-2 and roughly 10 ug/ml peptides. IL-2 medium supplanted half the medium on days 3 and 7. A note on this clone: Its antigen is unidentified.

The germline V gene has CDR1 SGHNT and CDR2 YENEEA. V gave up 1 base and J gave up 4 bases, with 10 bases separating them. CDR3 length: 14 amino acids. Assay used: immunoSEQ multiplex PCR; TCRdb lists only in-frame clones, some missing. This table holds about 41,000 clones, more than 60% found once. The receptor was derived from a human donor who received a COVID-19 vaccine. This sequence joins TRBV11-3 and TRBJ1-2; D is unresolved. The source material was CD4+ T cells from PBMCs cultured with HCoV-OC43 spike peptides, sampled before COVID-19 vaccination. Subset described: HCoV-OC43 spike overlapping peptide pool stimulation. CDR3: CASSLVGSPYGYTF. DNA of the CDR3: TGTGCCAGCAGCTTAGTGGGCAGCCCCTATGGCTACACCTTC.